This is a list of T cell receptor beta chains from one sample in a study of identical twins. One entry per CDR3 protein, called by TCRdb with MiXCR from the 5' RACE reads. This sample has 1.5 million or so distinct CDR3 sequences, with around 33% found just once. The specimen sequenced was cord blood. All receptors come from a newborn girl in good health. Each CDR3 is given with its conserved first and last residue. A D gene is named only where the DNA matches it firmly. For some rows the clone size is stated as once, few or many, or as a class when expanded; others skip it.

TGTGCCAGCAGTTTAAGGGGGAGTGGAGACGAGCAGTACTTC	CASSLRGSGDEQYF	TRBV12-3/TRBV12-4	TRBJ2-7	few	.
TGCGCCAGCAGCCAAGATGGGTTTGGTAATTCACCCCTCCACTTT	CASSQDGFGNSPLHF	TRBV4-1	TRBJ1-6	few	.
TGTGCCAGCAGTGGCCCAGCGGGGGGTGCCTACAATGAGCAGTTCTTC	CASSGPAGGAYNEQFF	TRBV2	TRBJ2-1	.	TRBD2
TGTGCCATCAGTGAGTGGGATAGGGCCTACGAGCAGTACTTC	CAISEWDRAYEQYF	TRBV10-3	TRBJ2-7	many	.
TGTGCCTGGAGTGTACTGCGGCAGAGAACCGGGGAGCTGTTTTTT	CAWSVLRQRTGELFF	TRBV30	TRBJ2-2	.	.
TGCGCCAGCAGCCGAACTCACAACACTGAAGCTTTCTTT	CASSRTHNTEAFF	TRBV4-1	TRBJ1-1	few	.
TGTGCCAGCAGTGAAGCAGGGGGCGGAGGCTATGGCTACACCTTC	CASSEAGGGGYGYTF	TRBV6-1	TRBJ1-2	.	TRBD1
TGTGCCAGCAGCCTTAGGACAGGGGAGAATGAAAAACTGTTTTTT	CASSLRTGENEKLFF	TRBV5-5	TRBJ1-4	few	TRBD1
TGTGCCAGCAGCCTAAGGTCTAGCGGTGAGCCAGATACGCAGTATTTT	CASSLRSSGEPDTQYF	TRBV7-2	TRBJ2-3	.	TRBD2
TGTGTCAGCCCACCCTTCAACTATGGCTACACCTTC	CVSPPFNYGYTF	TRBV21-1	TRBJ1-2	.	.
TGTGCCAGCAGCTTAGCTTCGAGGTTCTATGGCTACACCTTC	CASSLASRFYGYTF	TRBV11-2	TRBJ1-2	.	.
TGTGCCAGCAGCTTAATGGCGCGGAAAGTTAGCAATCAGCCCCAGCATTTT	CASSLMARKVSNQPQHF	TRBV7-2	TRBJ1-5	few	.
TGCAGTGCTAGGCCGGGACAGGGCTCCTACGAGCAGTACTTC	CSARPGQGSYEQYF	TRBV20-1	TRBJ2-7	few	TRBD1
TGTGCCAGCAGCCATGGGACAGACTCCTACAATGAGCAGTTCTTC	CASSHGTDSYNEQFF	TRBV7-2	TRBJ2-1	.	TRBD1
TGCAGTGCTAGAGGGCAGGGGACTGGCTACACCTTC	CSARGQGTGYTF	TRBV20-1	TRBJ1-2	few	.
TGTGCCAGCAGGGCACAAGGCGGCGGCGAAAAACTGTTTTTT	CASRAQGGGEKLFF	TRBV6-1	TRBJ1-4	few	.
TGTGCCAGCAGCCCAGTTACTAGCGGGAGGGTCTACAATGAGCAGTTCTTC	CASSPVTSGRVYNEQFF	TRBV7-9	TRBJ2-1	.	TRBD2
TGTGCCAGCAGCCCGGACAGGAGGTCCGAGCAGTACTTC	CASSPDRRSEQYF	TRBV3-1	TRBJ2-7	.	TRBD1
TGCAGTGCTAGAGATCAGTGGATCCAGCAGTACTTC	CSARDQWIQQYF	TRBV20-1	TRBJ2-7	.	.
TGTGCCAGCAGCTTCGGGGCTAGGGCCTTCACCGAGCAGTACTTC	CASSFGARAFTEQYF	TRBV13	TRBJ2-7	.	.
TGTGCCAGCAGCTCAGGGGGGACCTGCGAGCAGTACTTC	CASSSGGTCEQYF	TRBV3-1	TRBJ2-7	once	.
TGCAGTGCTAGAGGACAGTATGGCTACACCTTC	CSARGQYGYTF	TRBV20-1	TRBJ1-2	many	.
TGTGCCAGCAGCTTAGCACCCCCTAGGCCACTCTTAAAGAACACCGGGGAGCTGTTTTTT	CASSLAPPRPLLKNTGELFF	TRBV7-6	TRBJ2-2	.	.
TGCGCCAGCGGACTAGCGGGAGCTAATGAGCAGTTCTTC	CASGLAGANEQFF	TRBV5-1	TRBJ2-1	.	TRBD2
TGTGCCAGCAGCCAAGGGACTTTGGAGACCAAGTACTTC	CASSQGTLETKYF	TRBV3-1	TRBJ2-5	.	.
TGTGCCAGCAGCCCCTCTAGTTTCCCAACCTACGAGCAGTACTTC	CASSPSSFPTYEQYF	TRBV3-1	TRBJ2-7	.	.
TGCGCCAGCAGCTTCGGTAGCGCGAGCTCCTACAATGAGCAGTTCTTC	CASSFGSASSYNEQFF	TRBV5-1	TRBJ2-1	many	.
TGCAGTGCTACCAGGGGGCGCCGAGGCTACACCTTC	CSATRGRRGYTF	TRBV20-1	TRBJ1-2	few	TRBD1
TGTGCCAGCAGCCAGGTCTATAGGGCGGCGGATACGCAGTATTTT	CASSQVYRAADTQYF	TRBV3-1	TRBJ2-3	.	.
TGCGCCAGCACACCGACAGGGGGCCCCACAGATACGCAGTATTTT	CASTPTGGPTDTQYF	TRBV5-1	TRBJ2-3	few	TRBD1
TGTGCCAGCAGCGGTACCCGGGTCCCAGAGACCCAGTACTTC	CASSGTRVPETQYF	TRBV9	TRBJ2-5	.	.
TGTGCCAGCAGCCAAGATCTTCCAGGTGCGGTGGGACGTCGCACTGAAGCTTTCTTT	CASSQDLPGAVGRRTEAFF	TRBV3-1	TRBJ1-1	.	.
TGTGCCAGCAGCCCCAGGGTCAAAAATGAACAGACCCAGTACTTC	CASSPRVKNEQTQYF	TRBV11-2	TRBJ2-5	.	.
TGTGCCAGCAGCGTAGACAGCGGGCATAAAGAGACCCAGTACTTC	CASSVDSGHKETQYF	TRBV9	TRBJ2-5	.	.
TGCGCCAGCAGCTTGGAGTCGGGGAACAATGGCTACACCTTC	CASSLESGNNGYTF	TRBV5-1	TRBJ1-2	.	.
TGTGCCAGCAGTTCGTGGGGGATAGGGGGACCCTCCTACGAGCAGTACTTC	CASSSWGIGGPSYEQYF	TRBV12-3/TRBV12-4	TRBJ2-7	.	.
TGTGCCAGCAGCCCGACTAGTGCTCGGGGGCAGTTCTTC	CASSPTSARGQFF	TRBV12-3/TRBV12-4	TRBJ2-1	few	.
TGTGCCAGCAGCCAACGGGCCCTGGGGTCGGACGAGCAGTACTTC	CASSQRALGSDEQYF	TRBV3-1	TRBJ2-7	.	.
TGTGCCAGCAGTGAGACGACGAGGGGGGACTACACCTTC	CASSETTRGDYTF	TRBV25-1	TRBJ1-2	.	.
TGCAGTGCGAAGAGCGTTACGGGGTTGGGCGAGCAGTACTTC	CSAKSVTGLGEQYF	TRBV20-1	TRBJ2-7	.	.
TGTGCCAGCAGCCTGGGACTAGCGGGAAGGTCAGATACGCAGTATTTT	CASSLGLAGRSDTQYF	TRBV3-1	TRBJ2-3	.	TRBD2
TGCGCCAGCAGCTTGGGACCTGAGGTCTACGAGCAGTACTTC	CASSLGPEVYEQYF	TRBV5-1	TRBJ2-7	.	.
TGCAGTGCTAGAGTCACCAGGGACAATTCACCCCTCCACTTT	CSARVTRDNSPLHF	TRBV20-1	TRBJ1-6	.	.
TGCGCCAGCAAGGGACAACGCTATGGCTACACCTTC	CASKGQRYGYTF	TRBV10-1	TRBJ1-2	few	.
TGTGCCAGCAGTAGGACTTTATCCTACAATGAGCAGTTCTTC	CASSRTLSYNEQFF	TRBV6-4	TRBJ2-1	.	.
TGCAGTGCTAGTCGAACAGGGGGAGGGGATTCACCCCTCCACTTT	CSASRTGGGDSPLHF	TRBV20-1	TRBJ1-6	once	TRBD1
TGCAGTGCTAGGGCGGGGTCCTCTGGGGCCAACGTCCTGACTTTC	CSARAGSSGANVLTF	TRBV20-1	TRBJ2-6	.	.
TGCAGTTTCCGGACAGGAACTAATGAAAAACTGTTTTTT	CSFRTGTNEKLFF	TRBV20-1	TRBJ1-4	.	TRBD1
TGTGCCAGCAAGCCGGCAGGGAGAACAGATACGCAGTATTTT	CASKPAGRTDTQYF	TRBV6-1	TRBJ2-3	.	.
TGCAGCGTTGTACAGGGTGGGAACAATGAGCAGTTCTTC	CSVVQGGNNEQFF	TRBV29-1	TRBJ2-1	few	.
TGCGCCAGCAGCCCAGGTTACCTCTACAATGAGCAGTTCTTC	CASSPGYLYNEQFF	TRBV5-1	TRBJ2-1	.	.
TGTGCCAGCAGAAAACTACGGCGGGAGCACCGAACCGGGGAGCTGTTTTTT	CASRKLRREHRTGELFF	TRBV12-3/TRBV12-4	TRBJ2-2	.	TRBD2
TGCGCCAGCAGCCTACAGGGGTTGGGAGTATCCCCGAATCAGCCCCAGCATTTT	CASSLQGLGVSPNQPQHF	TRBV4-1	TRBJ1-5	few	TRBD1
TGCAGTGCTAGACTTATCGCGGGCTACACCTTC	CSARLIAGYTF	TRBV20-1	TRBJ1-2	.	.